The 5 T cell receptor beta chains below come from one sample, sequenced in a study of CD8 T cells in Susac syndrome. With random hexamers, reverse transcription was performed on about 0.5 to 1 ug of RNA. Each CDR3 protein is one row after TCRdb ran MiXCR on the immunoSEQ multiplex PCR reads. The sample records more than 150,000 distinct CDR3 sequences, roughly nine tenths being singletons. Sequenced sample: CD4+ T cells from PBMCs. These receptors all stem from a human donor in good health.

The chain joins TRBV29-1 to TRBJ2-3, with 8 bases aligning to TRBD2. The CDR3 is 14 amino acids. With 6 bases clipped from V and 0 bases from J, the junction kept 5 bases outside the gene matches. Looked up from germline, CDR1 is SQVTM and CDR2 is ANQGSEA. The CDR3: CSVSSGGSTDTQYF. CDR3 coding DNA: TGCAGCGTCAGCTCGGGGGGGAGCACAGATACGCAGTATTTT.

CDR3 sequence: CAWSVLGSTDTQYF. CDR3 DNA: TGTGCCTGGAGTGTACTGGGCAGCACAGATACGCAGTATTTT. The chain combines TRBV30 with TRBJ2-3; no definite D call. This CDR3 contains 14 residues. Germline CDR1 and CDR2: GTSNPN and SVGIG (reference sequence). Between the trimmed V and J ends, which lost 0 bases and 0 bases, there was a span of 7 bases.

This rearrangement joins TRBV18 to TRBJ1-1, with D unresolved. This CDR3 region has 15 residues. The V gene's germline CDR1 is KGHSH and CDR2 LQKENI. The V end was cut by 4 bases, the J end by 5 bases, with 17 bases between. DNA for the CDR3: TGTGCCAGCTCACTTACAGACGGGGAAGGGACTGAAGCTTTCTTT. It yields the protein CASSLTDGEGTEAFF.

This clonotype was observed a few times. The rearrangement uses TRBV6-2 or TRBV6-3 and TRBJ2-7; D possibly corresponds to TRBD2 (6 bases). Trimming stripped 4 bases from V and 3 bases from J, with 10 bases between. This CDR3 region has 13 residues. From germline, CDR1 is MNHEY and CDR2 SVGEGT. This CDR3 is CASSSWGDYEQYF. The CDR3 DNA is TGTGCCAGCAGTTCCTGGGGGGACTACGAGCAGTACTTC.

The chain employs TRBV10-3 and TRBJ1-1; possibly TRBD1 for D (6 bases). In germline, CDR1 is ENHRY, CDR2 SYGVKD. V lost 6 bases and J lost 12, with 14 bases in between. This CDR3 spans 11 amino acids. In nucleotides, the CDR3 is TGTGCCATCAGCGAACAGGGAGATACTTTCTTT. Its translation is CAISEQGDTFF.